The 24 T cell receptor beta chains listed next were all sequenced from one sample in a study of identical twins. One entry per CDR3 protein, called by TCRdb with MiXCR from the 5' RACE reads. The data show fewer than 900,000 distinct CDR3 sequences, around a sixth seen once. The sample also formed part of further work on T cells expressing NK-cell markers.

The source material was PBMCs. The receptors shown here come from a young woman in good health.

The chain recombines TRBV7-6 with TRBJ2-5, with a tentative D call TRBD1 (5 bases). CDR1 and CDR2 (germline): SGHVS, FNYEAQ. Trimming cost V 4 bases and J 4 bases, with 13 bases left between them. This CDR3 contains 14 residues. The CDR3 DNA follows: TGTGCCAGCAGCTCCTGGACACTCCGAGAGACCCAGTACTTC. It codes for CASSSWTLRETQYF.

The chain has TRBV12-3 or TRBV12-4 and TRBJ2-3, with D maybe TRBD2 (6 bases). V lost 9 bases and J 2 bases, leaving 12 bases between the germline ends. The CDR3 has 13 amino acids. DNA for the CDR3: TGTGCCAGTGCTAGCGCGTACACAGATACGCAGTATTTT. It translates to CASASAYTDTQYF.

This clonotype was detected a few times. The J gene is TRBJ1-1, the V gene TRBV5-1; unclear D gene. This CDR3 comprises 13 residues. CDR1 is SGHRS and CDR2 is YFSETQ in the germline V gene. The V end lost 4 bases, the J end lost 7 bases, and 14 bases lay between the germline ends. CDR3: CASSTVWLSEAFF. In DNA form, the CDR3 reads TGCGCCAGCAGCACGGTCTGGTTGAGTGAAGCTTTCTTT.

This clonotype occurred many times. The chain links TRBV20-1 to TRBJ2-3; 7 bases agree with TRBD2. The CDR3 is 15 residues long. The germline gives CDR1 DFQATT, CDR2 SNEGSKA (reference sequence). The V and J ends lost 4 bases and 1 base, in that order; junction bases with no gene match: 8. The CDR3 spells CSAIAGEIGTDTQYF. In nucleotides, the CDR3 is TGCAGTGCTATTGCGGGGGAGATTGGCACAGATACGCAGTATTTT.

The chain combines TRBV24-1 with TRBJ2-1; a weak D match, TRBD1 (5 bases). The CDR3 extends over 17 amino acids. The germline V gene has CDR1 KGHDR and CDR2 SFDVKD. The V end lost 2 bases, the J end lost 10 bases, and 23 bases lay between the germline ends. DNA for the CDR3: TGTGCCACCAGTGATTATCGGAAGGGGCTGGGTGCAAGAGAGCAGTTCTTC. Its translation is CATSDYRKGLGAREQFF.

This clonotype was seen a handful of times. The rearrangement links TRBV5-1 to TRBJ2-1, with no clear D. This CDR3 is built from 12 residues. Between the trimmed V and J ends, which lost 3 bases and 8 bases, there was a span of 9 bases. The germline gives CDR1 SGHRS, CDR2 YFSETQ. DNA of the CDR3: TGCGCCAGCAGCTCGTTCAGCGATGAGCAGTTCTTC. It codes for CASSSFSDEQFF.

In its sample, this clonotype was seen many times. The rearrangement joins TRBV10-3 to TRBJ2-3; 7 nucleotides match TRBD2. V lost 11 bases and J lost 5; bases outside the gene matches: 7. The CDR3 is 12 amino acids. Germline CDR1 reads ENHRY; CDR2 reads SYGVKD. The chain's CDR3 is CASAGAQDTQYF. In DNA, the CDR3 is TGTGCCTCTGCGGGAGCCCAAGATACGCAGTATTTT.

In its sample, this clonotype was seen a few times. The J gene is TRBJ1-2, the V gene TRBV12-3 or TRBV12-4, with D tentatively TRBD1 (6 bases). V lost 7 bases and J lost 6, with 15 bases in between. CDR3 length: 13 amino acids. The CDR3 loop is CASTSAGVDGYTF. The CDR3 nucleotides read TGTGCCAGCACCTCAGCAGGGGTGGATGGCTACACCTTC.

This clonotype showed up just a few times. This chain joins TRBV6-1 and TRBJ2-2; 9 bases match TRBD2. This CDR3 has 14 amino acids. The ends lost 9 bases at V and 3 bases at J; junction bases unmatched: 5. CDR1 MNHNS and CDR2 SASEGT come from the germline V gene. The CDR3 region has the DNA TGTGCCAGTCTAGCGGGAACTTACACCGGGGAGCTGTTTTTT. Translating it yields CASLAGTYTGELFF.

This clonotype was seen a few times. CDR3 sequence reads: CAYGQNSGNTIYF. Here the CDR3 DNA reads TGTGCCTACGGACAGAACTCTGGAAACACCATATATTTT. The V and J genes are TRBV6-1 and TRBJ1-3; D is possibly TRBD1 (6 bases). With 11 bases removed from V and 0 bases from J, the gap between germline ends came to 11 bases. This CDR3 is 13 amino acids long. Looked up from germline, CDR1 is MNHNS and CDR2 is SASEGT.

This clonotype has just a few counts. The chain uses TRBV3-1 and TRBJ2-4; the match to TRBD2 covers 16 bases. This CDR3 has 19 amino acids. The ends lost 5 bases at V and 3 bases at J; junction bases unmatched: 10. From germline, CDR1 is LGHDT and CDR2 YNNKEL (reference sequence). The CDR3 region is CASSAGTSGGAWGKNIQYF. CDR3 nucleotides: TGTGCCAGCAGCGCCGGGACTAGCGGGGGGGCGTGGGGCAAAAACATTCAGTACTTC. The full variable domain, its missing parts supplied by reference TRBV3-1 and TRBJ2-4, is DTAVSQTPKYLVTQMGNDKSIKCEQNLGHDTMYWYKQDSKKFLKIMFSYNNKELIINETVPNRFSPKSPDKAHLNLHINSLELGDSAVYFCASSAGTSGGAWGKNIQYFGAGTRLSVL.

The chain has TRBV20-1 and TRBJ1-1; 9 positions match TRBD1. Unmatched junction bases numbered 3, after V lost 5 bases and J lost 8 bases. Germline V gene sequence: CDR1 DFQATT, CDR2 SNEGSKA (reference sequence). CDR3 length: 11 residues. The CDR3 region has the DNA TGCAGTGCTGGCGGACAGGGGGAAGCTTTCTTT. The encoded protein is CSAGGQGEAFF.

V gene TRBV12-3 or TRBV12-4 combines with J gene TRBJ2-3; D is uncertain. V dropped 2 bases and J dropped 2 bases, with 11 bases sitting between them. This CDR3 contains 15 residues. CDR3 amino acids: CASSLYQDDTDTQYF. CDR3 DNA sequence: TGTGCCAGCAGTTTATACCAGGATGACACAGATACGCAGTATTTT.

This clonotype was picked up a small number of times. J is TRBJ2-4 and V is TRBV27, with D possibly being TRBD1 or TRBD2 (5 bases each). This CDR3 has 17 residues. CDR1 and CDR2 from the germline V gene are MNHEY and SMNVEV (reference sequence). The V end was cut by 5 bases, the J end by 7 bases, with 24 bases between. The CDR3 loop is CASSGRVAGASWNIQYF. The CDR3 region has the DNA TGTGCCAGCAGTGGCAGGGTGGCCGGGGCTAGTTGGAACATTCAGTACTTC.

This clonotype was found once. The CDR3 DNA reads TGTGCCATCGGACAATCTAGCACAGATACGCAGTATTTT. Its protein is CAIGQSSTDTQYF. This chain connects TRBV10-3 to TRBJ2-3; possible D gene TRBD1, 5 bases. This CDR3 has 13 residues. The germline V gene has CDR1 ENHRY and CDR2 SYGVKD. The V gene lost 8 bases and the J gene lost 0 bases, with 9 bases spanning the gap.

V gene TRBV6-1 combines with J gene TRBJ2-3; the match to TRBD1 covers 8 bases. V shed 6 bases and J 0 bases; nucleotides not matched to a gene: 8. Germline CDR1 reads MNHNS; CDR2 reads SASEGT. The CDR3 is 16 residues long. This CDR3 reads CASSQIRQGSTDTQYF. CDR3 sequence (DNA): TGTGCCAGCAGCCAGATCCGACAGGGGAGCACAGATACGCAGTATTTT.

This rearrangement joins TRBV5-1 to TRBJ2-1, with 7 bases aligning to TRBD2. The V segment lost 3 bases and the J segment 7 bases; nucleotides outside the gene matches: 10. Germline assignment: CDR1 SGHRS and CDR2 YFSETQ. This CDR3 region has 15 residues. For the CDR3, the DNA is TGCGCCAGCAGCTCCGGCCCCACGGGGGGTAATGAGCAGTTCTTC. As protein: CASSSGPTGGNEQFF. The whole variable domain, filled in from reference TRBV5-1 and TRBJ2-1, reads KAGVTQTPRYLIKTRGQQVTLSCSPISGHRSVSWYQQTPGQGLQFLFEYFSETQRNKGNFPGRFSGRQFSNSRSEMNVSTLELGDSALYLCASSSGPTGGNEQFFGPGTRLTVL.

The V gene is TRBV20-1, the J gene TRBJ2-5; 9 positions match TRBD1. J lost 7 bases, V lost 3 bases, and 24 bases had no gene match. Germline V lookup: CDR1 DFQATT, CDR2 SNEGSKA (reference sequence). The CDR3 runs 19 residues. The CDR3 is CSARRSGQGSGTTTRTQYF. In nucleotides, the CDR3 is TGCAGTGCTAGGCGGAGCGGACAGGGGTCCGGGACGACTACGCGGACCCAGTACTTC.

The chain carries TRBV7-8 and TRBJ2-7; 10 nucleotides match TRBD1. After removal of 6 bases from V and 5 bases from J, the junction contained 7 bases not matched to a gene. There are 14 residues in the CDR3. The germline CDR1 and CDR2 sequences are SGHVS and FQNEAQ. The CDR3 reads CASRPGTGADEQYF. DNA of the CDR3: TGTGCCAGCAGACCCGGGACAGGGGCCGACGAGCAGTACTTC.

The rearrangement joins TRBV6-2 or TRBV6-3 to TRBJ2-3; D is possibly TRBD1 or TRBD2 (6 bases each). Germline assignment: CDR1 MNHEY and CDR2 SVGEGT. V was clipped by 7 bases and J by 10 bases, with 21 bases between them. The CDR3 is made up of 14 amino acids. As DNA, the CDR3 is TGTGCCAGCACCCATCGAGGGGGGCTCTTCGCGCAGTATTTT. Its translation: CASTHRGGLFAQYF.

This chain connects TRBV20-1 to TRBJ1-4; D remains unclear. Germline V gene sequence: CDR1 DFQATT, CDR2 SNEGSKA (reference sequence). This CDR3 is 14 amino acids long. The ends were cut back, 4 bases at V and 6 bases at J, with 15 bases in the middle. The CDR3 bases are TGCAGTGCTAAAGGCCGGGCCTCGTATGAAAAACTGTTTTTT. Translating gives CSAKGRASYEKLFF.

This chain uses TRBV5-1 with TRBJ1-1, with 7 bases that match TRBD1. The CDR3 contains 15 residues. Germline loops: CDR1 SGHRS, CDR2 YFSETQ. After removal of 4 bases from V and 6 bases from J, the junction contained 12 bases not matched to a gene. The CDR3 protein is CASSRTRGLSAEAFF. CDR3 bases: TGCGCCAGCAGCCGGACTAGGGGGCTAAGTGCTGAAGCTTTCTTT. Complete variable domain (other parts from reference TRBV5-1 and TRBJ1-1): KAGVTQTPRYLIKTRGQQVTLSCSPISGHRSVSWYQQTPGQGLQFLFEYFSETQRNKGNFPGRFSGRQFSNSRSEMNVSTLELGDSALYLCASSRTRGLSAEAFFGQGTRLTVV.

The rearrangement links TRBV7-3 to TRBJ1-1; 9 positions match TRBD1. The CDR3 is 14 amino acids. Trimming took 3 bases from V and 6 from J; bases not matched to a gene: 5. Germline assignment: CDR1 SGHTA and CDR2 FQGTGA. CDR3 bases: TGTGCCAGCAGCTTGGACAGGGGTTGGGCTGAAGCTTTCTTT. Protein product: CASSLDRGWAEAFF. Variable domain in full (rest from reference TRBV7-3 and TRBJ1-1): GAGVSQTPSNKVTEKGKYVELRCDPISGHTALYWYRQSLGQGPEFLIYFQGTGAADDSGLPNDRFFAVRPEGSVSTLKIQRTERGDSAVYLCASSLDRGWAEAFFGQGTRLTVV.

This clonotype was counted a few times. The J gene is TRBJ2-3, the V gene TRBV5-1; the D is unclear. The CDR3 spans 14 residues. Deletions cut 4 bases from V and 2 bases from J, with 11 bases between. Germline lookup yields CDR1 SGHRS and CDR2 YFSETQ. CDR3 protein: CASSTDGATDTQYF. The DNA for the CDR3 is TGCGCCAGCAGCACGGACGGAGCCACAGATACGCAGTATTTT.